This T cell receptor (beta chain) was profiled in a study of blood T cell repertoires in COVID-19. Study at large: The United States, Italy and Spain supplied acute and convalescent COVID-19 samples. Sources were T cells, B-cell-depleted T cells, or PBMCs; the material itself was cDNA or gDNA.

Original processing methods: For nucleated cells, counts were estimated from reference gene primer amplification. Method: immunoSEQ multiplex PCR; TCRdb's copy keeps in-frame clones and lacks some. That table is the source of V, J and clone size, and D and trimming were worked out from the DNA. This repertoire shows roughly 700,000 clones, 85% to 90% found once; its top ten account for approximately 0.3%. This TCR was recovered from a woman in her late teens or twenties with acute or convalescent COVID-19. Sequencing was done on a sample of peripheral blood.

CDR3 sequence: CATSGGGSEKLFF. In DNA, the CDR3 is TGTGCCACCTCAGGGGGCGGCAGTGAAAAACTGTTTTTT. This chain uses TRBV24-1 with TRBJ1-4; 8 nucleotides align to TRBD1. From germline, CDR1 is KGHDR and CDR2 SFDVKD. Trimming at V came to 9 bases and at J to 7 bases, leaving 6 bases not matched to a gene. This CDR3 spans 13 amino acids.